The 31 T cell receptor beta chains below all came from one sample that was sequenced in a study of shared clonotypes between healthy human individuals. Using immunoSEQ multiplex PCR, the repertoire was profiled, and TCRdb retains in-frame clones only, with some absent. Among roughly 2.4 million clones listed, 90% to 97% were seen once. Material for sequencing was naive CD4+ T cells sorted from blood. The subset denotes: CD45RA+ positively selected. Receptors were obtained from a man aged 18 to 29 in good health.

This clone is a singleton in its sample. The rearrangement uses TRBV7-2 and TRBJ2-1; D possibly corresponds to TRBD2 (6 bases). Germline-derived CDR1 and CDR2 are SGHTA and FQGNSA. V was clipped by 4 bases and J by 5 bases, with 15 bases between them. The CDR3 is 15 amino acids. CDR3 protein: CASSSPGLGDNEQFF. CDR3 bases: TGTGCCAGCAGCTCTCCGGGACTGGGTGACAATGAGCAGTTCTTC.

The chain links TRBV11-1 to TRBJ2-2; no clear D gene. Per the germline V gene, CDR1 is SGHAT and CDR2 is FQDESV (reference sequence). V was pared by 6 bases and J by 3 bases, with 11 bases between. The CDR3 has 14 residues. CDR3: CASSLDDYTGELFF. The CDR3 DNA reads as TGTGCCAGCAGTCTAGACGATTACACCGGGGAGCTGTTTTTT.

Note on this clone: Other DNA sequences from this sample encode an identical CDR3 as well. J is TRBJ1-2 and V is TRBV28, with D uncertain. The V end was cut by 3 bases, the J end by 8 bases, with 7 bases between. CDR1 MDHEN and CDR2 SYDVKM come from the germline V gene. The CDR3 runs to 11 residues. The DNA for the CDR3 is TGTGCCAGCAGTTTTAGTGGAGGCTACACCTTC. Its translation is CASSFSGGYTF.

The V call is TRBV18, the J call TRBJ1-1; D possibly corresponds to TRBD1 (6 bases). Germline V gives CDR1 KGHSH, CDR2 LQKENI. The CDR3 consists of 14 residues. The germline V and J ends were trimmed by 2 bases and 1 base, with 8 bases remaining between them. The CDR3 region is CASSPTQGNTEAFF. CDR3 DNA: TGTGCCAGCTCACCAACACAGGGGAACACTGAAGCTTTCTTT.

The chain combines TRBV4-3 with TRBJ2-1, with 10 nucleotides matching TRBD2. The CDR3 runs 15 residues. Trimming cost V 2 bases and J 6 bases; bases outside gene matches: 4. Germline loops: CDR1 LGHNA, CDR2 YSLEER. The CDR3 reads CASSQLAGEGNEQFF. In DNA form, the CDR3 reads TGCGCCAGCAGCCAACTAGCGGGAGAGGGCAATGAGCAGTTCTTC.

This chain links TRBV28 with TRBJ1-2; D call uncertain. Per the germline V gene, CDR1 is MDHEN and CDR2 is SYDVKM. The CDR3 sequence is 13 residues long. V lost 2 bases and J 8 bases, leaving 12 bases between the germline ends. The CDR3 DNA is TGTGCCAGCAGTTTAACCGTCCCTAAGGGCTACACCTTC. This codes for CASSLTVPKGYTF.

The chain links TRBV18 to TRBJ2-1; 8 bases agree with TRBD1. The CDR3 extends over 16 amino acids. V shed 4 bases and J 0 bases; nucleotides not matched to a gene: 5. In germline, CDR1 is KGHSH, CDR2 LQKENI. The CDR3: CASSRTGGSSYNEQFF. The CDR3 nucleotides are TGTGCCAGCTCACGAACAGGGGGGAGCTCCTACAATGAGCAGTTCTTC.

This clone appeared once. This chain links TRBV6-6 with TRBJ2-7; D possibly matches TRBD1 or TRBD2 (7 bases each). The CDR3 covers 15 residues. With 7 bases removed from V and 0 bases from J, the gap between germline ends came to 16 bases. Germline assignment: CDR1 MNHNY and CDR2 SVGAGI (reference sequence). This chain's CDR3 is CASTPGGVSSYEQYF. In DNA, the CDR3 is TGTGCCAGCACCCCAGGGGGGGTAAGCTCCTACGAGCAGTACTTC.

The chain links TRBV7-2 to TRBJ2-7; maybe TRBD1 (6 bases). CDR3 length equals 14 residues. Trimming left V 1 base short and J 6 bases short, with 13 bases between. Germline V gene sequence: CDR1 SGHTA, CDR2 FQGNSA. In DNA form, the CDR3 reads TGTGCCAGCAGCTTAGGATCAGGGGTTGTCGAGCAGTACTTC. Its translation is CASSLGSGVVEQYF.

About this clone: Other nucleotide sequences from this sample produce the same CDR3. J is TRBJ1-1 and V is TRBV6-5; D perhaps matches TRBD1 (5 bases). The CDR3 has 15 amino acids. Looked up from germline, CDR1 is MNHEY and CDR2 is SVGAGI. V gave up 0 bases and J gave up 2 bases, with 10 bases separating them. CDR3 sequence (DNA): TGTGCCAGCAGTTACTCCCAGGGTGGTAACACTGAAGCTTTCTTT. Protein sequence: CASSYSQGGNTEAFF.

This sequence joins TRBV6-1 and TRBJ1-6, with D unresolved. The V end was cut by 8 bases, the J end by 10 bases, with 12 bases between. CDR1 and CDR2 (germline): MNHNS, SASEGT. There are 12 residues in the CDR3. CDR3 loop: CASRRFHSPLHF. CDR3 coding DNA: TGTGCCAGCCGTCGGTTTCACTCACCCCTCCACTTT.

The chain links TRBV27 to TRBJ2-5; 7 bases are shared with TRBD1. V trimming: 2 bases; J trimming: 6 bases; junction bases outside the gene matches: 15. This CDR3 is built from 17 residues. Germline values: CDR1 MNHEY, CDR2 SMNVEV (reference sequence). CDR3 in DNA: TGTGCCAGCAGTTTAACGGGACAGACCAACCTGCCGAAGACCCAGTACTTC. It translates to CASSLTGQTNLPKTQYF.

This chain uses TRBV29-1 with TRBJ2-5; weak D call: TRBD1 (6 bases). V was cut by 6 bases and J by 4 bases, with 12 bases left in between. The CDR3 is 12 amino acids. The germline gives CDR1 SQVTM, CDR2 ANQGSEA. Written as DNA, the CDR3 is TGCAGCGTCAGGGGAACACTAGAGACCCAGTACTTC. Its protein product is CSVRGTLETQYF. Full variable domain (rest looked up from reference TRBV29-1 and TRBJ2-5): SAVISQKPSRDICQRGTSLTIQCQVDSQVTMMFWYRQQPGQSLTLIATANQGSEATYESGFVIDKFPISRPNLTFSTLTVSNMSPEDSSIYLCSVRGTLETQYFGPGTRLLVL.

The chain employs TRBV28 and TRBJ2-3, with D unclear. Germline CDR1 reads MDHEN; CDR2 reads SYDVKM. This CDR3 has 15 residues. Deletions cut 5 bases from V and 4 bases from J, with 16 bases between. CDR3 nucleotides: TGTGCCAGCAGTGCCACCCTTAGGGTTCCAGATACGCAGTATTTT. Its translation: CASSATLRVPDTQYF.

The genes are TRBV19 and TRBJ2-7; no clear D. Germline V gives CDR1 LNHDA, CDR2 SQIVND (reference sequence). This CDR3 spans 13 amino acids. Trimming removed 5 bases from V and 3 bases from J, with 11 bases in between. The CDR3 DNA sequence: TGTGCCAGTAGTTCTACAACCCTCTACGAGCAGTACTTC. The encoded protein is CASSSTTLYEQYF. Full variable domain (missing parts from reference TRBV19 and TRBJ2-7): DGGITQSPKYLFRKEGQNVTLSCEQNLNHDAMYWYRQDPGQGLRLIYYSQIVNDFQKGDIAEGYSVSREKKESFPLTVTSAQKNPTAFYLCASSSTTLYEQYFGPGTRLTVT.

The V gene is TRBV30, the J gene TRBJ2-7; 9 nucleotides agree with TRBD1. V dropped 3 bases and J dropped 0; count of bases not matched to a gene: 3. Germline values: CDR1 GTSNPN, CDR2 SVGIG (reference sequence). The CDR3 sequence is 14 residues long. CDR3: CAWRGQGISYEQYF. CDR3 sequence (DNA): TGTGCCTGGAGGGGACAGGGAATCTCCTACGAGCAGTACTTC.

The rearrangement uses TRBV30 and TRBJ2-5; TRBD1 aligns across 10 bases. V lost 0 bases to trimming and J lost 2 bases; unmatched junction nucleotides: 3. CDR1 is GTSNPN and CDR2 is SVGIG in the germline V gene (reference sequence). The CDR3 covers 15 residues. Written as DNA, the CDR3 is TGTGCCTGGAGTGTAAAGGGACAGGGGCAAGAGACCCAGTACTTC. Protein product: CAWSVKGQGQETQYF.

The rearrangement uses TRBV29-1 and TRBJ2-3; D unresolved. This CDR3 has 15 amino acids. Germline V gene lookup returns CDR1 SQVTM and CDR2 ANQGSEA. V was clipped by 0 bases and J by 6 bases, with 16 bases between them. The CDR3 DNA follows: TGCAGCGTTGAAGACGCGGCCGAGTTTGGGGATACGCAGTATTTT. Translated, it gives CSVEDAAEFGDTQYF.

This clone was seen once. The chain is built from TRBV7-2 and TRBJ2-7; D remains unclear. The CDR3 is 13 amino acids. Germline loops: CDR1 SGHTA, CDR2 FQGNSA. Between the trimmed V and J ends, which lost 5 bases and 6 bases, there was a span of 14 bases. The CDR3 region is CASSQQVSVEQYF. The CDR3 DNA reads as TGTGCCAGCAGCCAGCAGGTTTCGGTCGAGCAGTACTTC. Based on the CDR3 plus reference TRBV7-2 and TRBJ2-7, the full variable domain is GAGVSQSPSNKVTEKGKDVELRCDPISGHTALYWYRQSLGQGLEFLIYFQGNSAPDKSGLPSDRFSAERTGGSVSTLTIQRTQQEDSAVYLCASSQQVSVEQYFGPGTRLTVT.

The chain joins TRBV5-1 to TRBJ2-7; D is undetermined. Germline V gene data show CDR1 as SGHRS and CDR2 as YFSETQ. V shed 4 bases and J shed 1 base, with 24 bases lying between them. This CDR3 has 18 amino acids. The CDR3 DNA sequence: TGCGCCAGCAGCCCCCAGTTAGGTGGTGCGAGTGGTTCCTACGAGCAGTACTTC. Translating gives CASSPQLGGASGSYEQYF.

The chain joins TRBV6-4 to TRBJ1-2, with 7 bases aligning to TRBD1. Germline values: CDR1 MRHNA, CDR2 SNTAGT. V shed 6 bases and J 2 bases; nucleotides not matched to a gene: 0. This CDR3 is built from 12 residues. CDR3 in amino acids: CASRGQNYGYTF. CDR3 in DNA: TGTGCCAGCAGGGGACAGAACTATGGCTACACCTTC.

In DNA, the CDR3 is TGTGCCAGCATTCCGGGACAGGGGGCGAGTGAGCAGTACTTC. It is translated as CASIPGQGASEQYF. The chain uses TRBV6-6 and TRBJ2-7; 12 bases are shared with TRBD1. Germline assignment: CDR1 MNHNY and CDR2 SVGAGI (reference sequence). V was pared by 7 bases and J by 7 bases, with 8 bases of the junction left unmatched. The CDR3 covers 14 residues.

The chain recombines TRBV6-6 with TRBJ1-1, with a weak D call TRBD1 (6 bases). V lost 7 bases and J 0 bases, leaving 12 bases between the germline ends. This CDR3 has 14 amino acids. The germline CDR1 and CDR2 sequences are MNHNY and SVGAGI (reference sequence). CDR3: CASTRGALNTEAFF. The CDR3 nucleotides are TGTGCCAGCACCCGGGGGGCCCTGAACACTGAAGCTTTCTTT.

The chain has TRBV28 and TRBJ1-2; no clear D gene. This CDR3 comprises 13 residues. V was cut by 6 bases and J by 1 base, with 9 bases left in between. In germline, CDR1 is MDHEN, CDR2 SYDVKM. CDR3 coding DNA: TGTGCCAGCAGCCGACGGGGTAACTATGGCTACACCTTC. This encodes CASSRRGNYGYTF.

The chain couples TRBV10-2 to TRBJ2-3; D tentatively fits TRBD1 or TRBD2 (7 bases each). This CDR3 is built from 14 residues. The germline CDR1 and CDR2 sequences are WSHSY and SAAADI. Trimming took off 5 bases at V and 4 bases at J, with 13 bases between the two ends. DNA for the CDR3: TGCGCCAGCAGTCCGCAGGGGGGGGCAGATACGCAGTATTTT. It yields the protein CASSPQGGADTQYF.

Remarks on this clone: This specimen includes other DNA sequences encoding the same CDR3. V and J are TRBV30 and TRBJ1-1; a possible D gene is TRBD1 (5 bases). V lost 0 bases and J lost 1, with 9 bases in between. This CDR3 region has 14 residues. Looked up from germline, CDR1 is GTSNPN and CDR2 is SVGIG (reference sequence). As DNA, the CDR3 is TGTGCCTGGAGTGTGAGGGGATGGAACACTGAAGCTTTCTTT. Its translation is CAWSVRGWNTEAFF.

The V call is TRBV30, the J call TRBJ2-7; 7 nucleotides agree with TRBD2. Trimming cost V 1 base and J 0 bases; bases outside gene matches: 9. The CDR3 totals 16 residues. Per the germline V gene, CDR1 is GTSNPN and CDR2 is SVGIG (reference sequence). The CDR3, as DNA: TGTGCCTGGAGTGGCCTAACGGGGGGTTCCTCCTACGAGCAGTACTTC. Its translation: CAWSGLTGGSSYEQYF.

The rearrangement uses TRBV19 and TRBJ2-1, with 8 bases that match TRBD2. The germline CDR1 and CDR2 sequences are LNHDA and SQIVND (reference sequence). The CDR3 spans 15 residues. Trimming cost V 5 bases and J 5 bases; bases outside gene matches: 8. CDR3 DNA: TGTGCCAGTAGTCTCCACGGGAGGGTCGACAATGAGCAGTTCTTC. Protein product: CASSLHGRVDNEQFF.

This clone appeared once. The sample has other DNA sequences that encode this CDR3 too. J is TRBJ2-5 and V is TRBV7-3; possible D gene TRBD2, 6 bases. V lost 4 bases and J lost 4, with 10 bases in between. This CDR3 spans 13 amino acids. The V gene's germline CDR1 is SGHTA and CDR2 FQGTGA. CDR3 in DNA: TGTGCCAGCAGCTCGGGACTTTTAGAGACCCAGTACTTC. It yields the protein CASSSGLLETQYF.

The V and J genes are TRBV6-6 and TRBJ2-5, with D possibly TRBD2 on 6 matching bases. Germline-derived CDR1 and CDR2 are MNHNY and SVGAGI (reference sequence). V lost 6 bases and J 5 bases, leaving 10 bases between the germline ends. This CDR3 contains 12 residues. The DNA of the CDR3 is TGTGCCAGCAGCCCCGGGACTGAGACCCAGTACTTC. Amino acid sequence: CASSPGTETQYF.

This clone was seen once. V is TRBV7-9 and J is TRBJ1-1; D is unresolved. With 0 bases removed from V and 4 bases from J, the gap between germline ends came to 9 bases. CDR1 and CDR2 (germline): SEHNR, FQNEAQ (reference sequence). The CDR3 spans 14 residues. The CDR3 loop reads CASSLALGGTEAFF. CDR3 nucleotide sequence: TGTGCCAGCAGCTTAGCGCTAGGAGGCACTGAAGCTTTCTTT.